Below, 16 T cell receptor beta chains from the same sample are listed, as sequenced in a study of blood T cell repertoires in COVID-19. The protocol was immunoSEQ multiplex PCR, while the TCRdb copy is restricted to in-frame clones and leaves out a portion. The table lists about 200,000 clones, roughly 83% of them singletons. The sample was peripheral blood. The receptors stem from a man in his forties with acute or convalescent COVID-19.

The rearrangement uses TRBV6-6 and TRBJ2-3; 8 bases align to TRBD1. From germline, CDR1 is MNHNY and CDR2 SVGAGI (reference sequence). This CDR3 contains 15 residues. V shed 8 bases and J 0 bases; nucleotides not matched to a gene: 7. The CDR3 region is CASYRTGSSTDTQYF. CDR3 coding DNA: TGTGCCAGCTACCGGACAGGGTCTAGCACAGATACGCAGTATTTT.

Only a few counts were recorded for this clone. CDR3 nucleotide sequence: TGCGCCAGCAGCCAGTCGCGGGAGGGGCGAGGCTACACCTTC. It encodes CASSQSREGRGYTF. The chain has TRBV4-3 and TRBJ1-2; D possibly corresponds to TRBD1 (5 bases). Germline assignment: CDR1 LGHNA and CDR2 YSLEER. This CDR3 is 14 amino acids long. The germline V and J ends were trimmed by 3 bases and 8 bases, with 16 bases remaining between them.

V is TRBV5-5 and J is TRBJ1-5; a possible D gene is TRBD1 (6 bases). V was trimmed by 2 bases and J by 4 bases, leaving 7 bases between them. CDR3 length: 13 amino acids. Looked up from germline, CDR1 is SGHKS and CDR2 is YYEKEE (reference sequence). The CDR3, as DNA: TGTGCCAGCAGCTTTACAGGGAATCAGCCCCAGCATTTT. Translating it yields CASSFTGNQPQHF.

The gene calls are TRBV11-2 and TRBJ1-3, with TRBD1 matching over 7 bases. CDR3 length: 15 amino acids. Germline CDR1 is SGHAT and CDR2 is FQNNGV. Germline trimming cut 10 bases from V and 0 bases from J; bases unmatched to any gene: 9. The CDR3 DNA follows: TGTGCCACCACGACAGGGCCGACCTCTGGAAACACCATATATTTT. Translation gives CATTTGPTSGNTIYF.

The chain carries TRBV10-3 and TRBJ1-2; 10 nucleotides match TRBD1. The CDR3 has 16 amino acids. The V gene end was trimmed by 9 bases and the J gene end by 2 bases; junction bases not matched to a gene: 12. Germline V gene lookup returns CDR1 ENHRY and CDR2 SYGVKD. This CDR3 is CAITQTGTGVNYGYTF. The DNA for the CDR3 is TGTGCCATAACTCAGACCGGGACAGGGGTCAACTATGGCTACACCTTC.

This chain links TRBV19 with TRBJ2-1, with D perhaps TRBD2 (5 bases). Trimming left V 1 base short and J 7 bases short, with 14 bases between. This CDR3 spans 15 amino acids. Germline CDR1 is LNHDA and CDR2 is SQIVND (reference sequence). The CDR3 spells CASSIVLARGNEQFF. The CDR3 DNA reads TGTGCCAGTAGTATAGTGCTAGCCCGCGGGAATGAGCAGTTCTTC.

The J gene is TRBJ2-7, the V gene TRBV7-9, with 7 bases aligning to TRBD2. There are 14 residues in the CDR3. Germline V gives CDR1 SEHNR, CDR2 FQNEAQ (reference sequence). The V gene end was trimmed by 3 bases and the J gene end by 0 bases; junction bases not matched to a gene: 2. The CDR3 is CASSFPGGSYEQYF. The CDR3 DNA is TGTGCCAGCAGCTTCCCGGGAGGCTCCTACGAGCAGTACTTC.

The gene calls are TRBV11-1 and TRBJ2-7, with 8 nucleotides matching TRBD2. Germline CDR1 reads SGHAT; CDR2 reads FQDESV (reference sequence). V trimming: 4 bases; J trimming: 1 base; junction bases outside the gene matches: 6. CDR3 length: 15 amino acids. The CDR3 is CASSSVREGSYEQYF. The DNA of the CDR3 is TGTGCCAGCAGCTCCGTTCGGGAGGGGTCCTACGAGCAGTACTTC.

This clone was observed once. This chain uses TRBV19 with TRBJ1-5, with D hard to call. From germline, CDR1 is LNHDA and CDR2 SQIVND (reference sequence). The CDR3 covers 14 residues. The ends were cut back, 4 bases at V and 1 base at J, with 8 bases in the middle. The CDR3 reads CASSNLGSNQPQHF. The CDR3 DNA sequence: TGTGCCAGTAGTAACCTCGGGAGCAATCAGCCCCAGCATTTT.

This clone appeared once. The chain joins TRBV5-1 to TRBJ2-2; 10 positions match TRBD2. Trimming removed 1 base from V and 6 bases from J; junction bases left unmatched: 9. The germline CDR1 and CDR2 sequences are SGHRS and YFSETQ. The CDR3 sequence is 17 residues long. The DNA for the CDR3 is TGCGCCAGCAGCTTGTCCAGCGGGAGGGCCAGATCCGGGGAGCTGTTTTTT. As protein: CASSLSSGRARSGELFF.

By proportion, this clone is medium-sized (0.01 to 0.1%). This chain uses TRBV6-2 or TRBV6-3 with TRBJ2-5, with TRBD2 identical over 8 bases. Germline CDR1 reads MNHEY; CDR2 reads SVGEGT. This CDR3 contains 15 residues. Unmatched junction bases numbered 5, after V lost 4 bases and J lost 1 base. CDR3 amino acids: CASSSATSGQETQYF. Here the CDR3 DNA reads TGTGCCAGCAGTTCCGCTACTAGCGGCCAAGAGACCCAGTACTTC.

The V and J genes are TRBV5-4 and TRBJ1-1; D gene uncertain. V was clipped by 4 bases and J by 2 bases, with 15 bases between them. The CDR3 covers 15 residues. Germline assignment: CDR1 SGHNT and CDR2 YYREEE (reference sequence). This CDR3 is CASSPLGGLNTEAFF. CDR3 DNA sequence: TGTGCCAGCAGCCCATTGGGAGGGCTTAACACTGAAGCTTTCTTT.

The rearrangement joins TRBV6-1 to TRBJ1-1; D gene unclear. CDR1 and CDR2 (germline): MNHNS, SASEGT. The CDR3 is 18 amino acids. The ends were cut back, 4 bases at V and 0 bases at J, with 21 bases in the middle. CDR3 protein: CASSGPGSLSPLNTEAFF. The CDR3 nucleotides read TGTGCCAGCAGTGGACCCGGGTCGTTAAGCCCTCTGAACACTGAAGCTTTCTTT.

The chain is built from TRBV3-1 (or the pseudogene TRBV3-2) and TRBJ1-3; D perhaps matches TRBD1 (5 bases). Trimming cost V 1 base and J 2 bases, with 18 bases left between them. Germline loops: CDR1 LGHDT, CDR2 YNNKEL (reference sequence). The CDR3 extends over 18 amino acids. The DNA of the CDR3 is TGTGCCAGCAGCCAAGGTGGATCAGGGAGGGGCCCTGGAAACACCATATATTTT. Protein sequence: CASSQGGSGRGPGNTIYF.

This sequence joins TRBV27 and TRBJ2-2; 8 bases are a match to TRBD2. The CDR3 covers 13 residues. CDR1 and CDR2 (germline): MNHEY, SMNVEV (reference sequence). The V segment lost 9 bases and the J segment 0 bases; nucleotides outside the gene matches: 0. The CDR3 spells CASSGTNTGELFF. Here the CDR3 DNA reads TGTGCCAGTAGCGGGACGAACACCGGGGAGCTGTTTTTT.

CDR3 residues: CASSKPLRSNTGELFF. CDR3 DNA sequence: TGTGCCAGTAGTAAGCCGCTACGTTCGAACACCGGGGAGCTGTTTTTT. J is TRBJ2-2 and V is TRBV19, with D hard to call. The CDR3 has 16 residues. The V and J ends lost 4 bases and 0 bases respectively, with 12 bases between them. CDR1 LNHDA and CDR2 SQIVND come from the germline V gene (reference sequence). The full variable domain, its missing parts supplied by reference TRBV19 and TRBJ2-2, is DGGITQSPKYLFRKEGQNVTLSCEQNLNHDAMYWYRQDPGQGLRLIYYSQIVNDFQKGDIAEGYSVSREKKESFPLTVTSAQKNPTAFYLCASSKPLRSNTGELFFGEGSRLTVL.